This T cell receptor beta chain came from a study of shared clonotypes between healthy human individuals (dated by TCRdb to 2020 to 2021). Study-level background: A few men and a couple of women, aged 18 to 49 years, made up the cohort. For each donor, CD4 naive and CD4 memory were each given three plates, CD8 naive was given two plates, and CD8 memory was given one plate. To estimate repertoire size and how much clonotype sharing occurs between individuals, the study deeply sequenced the blood TCR repertoires of about five healthy adults. To increase sequencing depth and limit assay-specific biases, TCR repertoire library preparation and sequencing were carried out by different laboratories using diverse techniques. Between about 0.85 and 9.5 billion PBMCs per donor were obtained by leukapheresis. Results the study describes overall, beyond this receptor: Because the study included a small number of donors, the genetic and exposure-history diversity represented was limited. Larger estimated clonotype richness was generally found for naive subsets than for memory subsets. Sharing across a handful of donors was observed for approximately 4.6% of naive CD4, over 3% of naive CD8, 2% to 2.5% of memory CD4, and about 0.4% of memory CD8 clonotypes. Rarefaction of sorted-subset datasets indicated incomplete sequencing despite the large sequencing depth. Pairwise subsampling led to the expectation that sequencing depth would affect the degree of clonotype sharing among donors. Higher generation probabilities were observed for clonotypes shared by all four sorted-subset donors than for non-shared clonotypes. Sampling was restricted to blood, and TCR repertoires in tissue are likely to differ from TCR repertoires in blood.

Regarding this clone: Its specific antigen is unknown. No quality values exist for individual bases; no much larger clone is one base distant.

The CDR3 numbers 15 residues from cysteine through phenylalanine. The retained sequence is limited to the CDR3, 45 bases, with the frame set at the first base. CDR1 and CDR2 (WSHSY, SAAADI) derive from the germline V gene. V was cut back by 7 bases and J by 2 bases, leaving a gap of 16 bases between them. The donors were healthy, HIV-negative adults who had no recently reported acute infections or vaccinations. Every donor was a Caucasian adult residing in Nashville, Tennessee, USA. CD4+ T cells were enriched through magnetic negative selection, after which naive cells were positively selected on CD45RA and the remaining negative fraction served as the memory subset. After blood collection by leukapheresis, PBMCs were isolated using Ficoll-Histopaque density gradient centrifugation and then cryopreserved in the vapor phase of liquid nitrogen. Analytical flow cytometry was used to check the purity and quantity of each magnetically sorted T cell population. Genomic DNA was isolated from every sorted fraction and measured by UV absorbance on a Nanodrop 2000c.

TCR CDR3 regions were amplified from genomic DNA by multiplex PCR using the deep immunoSEQ assay. Extracted genomic DNA from each cell subset was distributed evenly across all wells of several immunoSEQ 96-well plates, and each plate was treated as a replicate. For sorted subsets, each replicate PCR was loaded with 150 to 250 ng genomic DNA, equivalent to 30,000 or so T cell genomes. Purified libraries were quantified with a Qubit 3.0 fluorometer, sized on a Bioanalyzer 2100, and re-quantified with the KAPA Library Quantification kit. A separate single-read 150-cycle Illumina NextSeq 550 flow cell was used to sequence each immunoSEQ 96-well plate. The paper's data handling went like this. Because the immunoSEQ output held only junctional sequences and lacked quality scores, the filtering could not match the filtering applied to full-length reads. Sequences were annotated with PyIR, a Python wrapper for IgBLAST v1.9, using IMGT germline references to assign V/J genes and CDR3. Reads with weak V/J assignments (E-value above 1e-6), missing CDR3, stop codons, out-of-frame junctions, or ambiguous translated residues were removed. V3J clonotypes were defined by identical inferred V gene, J gene, and CDR3 amino acid sequence. Percentage overlap between repertoires was calculated by dividing the number of shared unique clonotypes by the size of the smaller repertoire. RTK rarefaction, the Chao1 estimator, and Recon v2.1 estimates of unobserved clonotypes were used to assess repertoire richness. Generation probabilities for all TCRbeta clonotypes obtained by the gDNA method from four donors were computed using OLGA. TCRdb limited this immuneACCESS table to in-frame rearrangements with V and J called. A share of clones is missing; checked studies link under half to unresolved V genes, and the rest is unexplained. V and J calls and clone size come straight from that table; D and trimming were deduced from the DNA. Present in this sample are roughly 2 million clones, 90% to 95% of which were seen just once. The ten most abundant clones make up 0.13% of the sample.

This chain is built from TRBV10-2 and TRBJ2-3; too little of a D gene remains to name it. This TCR came from a man aged 18 to 35 in good health. The specimen was naive CD4+ T cells sorted from blood. Explained via the paper, the cell subset or site label denotes: CD45RA+ positively selected. The CDR3: CASNRGSKITDTQYF. The nucleotides are TGCGCCAGCAACCGAGGCTCTAAGATCACAGATACGCAGTATTTT.